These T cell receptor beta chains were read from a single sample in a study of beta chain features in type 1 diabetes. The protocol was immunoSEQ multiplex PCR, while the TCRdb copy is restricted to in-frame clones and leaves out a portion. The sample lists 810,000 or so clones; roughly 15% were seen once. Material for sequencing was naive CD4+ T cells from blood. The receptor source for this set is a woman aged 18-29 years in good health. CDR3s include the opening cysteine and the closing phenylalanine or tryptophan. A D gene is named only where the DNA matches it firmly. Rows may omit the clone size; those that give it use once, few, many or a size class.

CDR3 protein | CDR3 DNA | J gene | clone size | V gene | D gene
CASSLVRPAQETQYF | TGTGCCAGCAGCTTAGTTAGGCCAGCTCAAGAGACCCAGTACTTC | TRBJ2-5 | few | TRBV7-9 | .
CASRGRGEAFF | TGTGCCAGCAGGGGGAGGGGTGAAGCTTTCTTT | TRBJ1-1 | . | TRBV2 | .
CASSGRTGENEKLFF | TGTGCCAGTAGTGGCCGGACAGGGGAGAATGAAAAACTGTTTTTT | TRBJ1-4 | few | TRBV19 | TRBD1
CASSLQGLGTYEQYF | TGTGCCAGCAGCTTACAGGGCTTGGGGACGTACGAGCAGTACTTC | TRBJ2-7 | . | TRBV11-2 | .
CASSAGWASGNTIYF | TGTGCCAGCAGCGCTGGATGGGCCTCTGGAAACACCATATATTTT | TRBJ1-3 | . | TRBV9 | .
CASRPGQVHGYTF | TGTGCCAGTCGACCGGGACAGGTCCATGGCTACACCTTC | TRBJ1-2 | . | TRBV6-5 | TRBD1
CASSFRTGRTDTQYF | TGTGCCAGCAGCTTTCGGACAGGACGCACAGATACGCAGTATTTT | TRBJ2-3 | few | TRBV7-8 | TRBD1
CASSLGQGGRVAQFF | TGTGCCAGCAGTTTAGGTCAGGGTGGCAGGGTGGCGCAGTTCTTC | TRBJ2-1 | . | TRBV27 | .
CASSNTLNTGELFF | TGTGCCAGCAGTAACACCCTGAACACCGGGGAGCTGTTTTTT | TRBJ2-2 | . | TRBV28 | .
CASRPEGENTEAFF | TGCGCCAGCAGACCCGAGGGAGAGAACACTGAAGCTTTCTTT | TRBJ1-1 | few | TRBV5-1 | .
CASSLGQYKAYEQYF | TGTGCCAGCAGCTTGGGCCAATATAAGGCCTACGAGCAGTACTTC | TRBJ2-7 | few | TRBV13 | .
CASSLVTVNYGYTF | TGTGCCAGCAGCTTGGTGACAGTTAACTATGGCTACACCTTC | TRBJ1-2 | . | TRBV7-4 | .
CASSLARASGSLYEQYF | TGTGCCAGCAGCTTGGCCCGGGCTAGCGGGAGCCTCTACGAGCAGTACTTC | TRBJ2-7 | few | TRBV5-8 | TRBD2
CASSNGLARVQFF | TGTGCCAGTAGTAACGGACTAGCGCGAGTACAGTTCTTC | TRBJ2-1 | few | TRBV19 | TRBD2
CAISESRGGGYNEQFF | TGTGCCATCAGTGAGTCGCGAGGAGGGGGATACAATGAGCAGTTCTTC | TRBJ2-1 | . | TRBV10-3 | .
CASTTSGIVAGELFF | TGTGCCAGCACTACTAGCGGGATAGTCGCCGGGGAGCTGTTTTTT | TRBJ2-2 | few | TRBV25-1 | TRBD2
CASSLDLAPPGETQYF | TGTGCCAGCAGTCTCGATCTAGCTCCTCCGGGAGAGACCCAGTACTTC | TRBJ2-5 | . | TRBV4-2 | .
CASSAVAGAGFDEQFF | TGTGCCAGCAGCGCCGTTGCAGGGGCAGGTTTTGATGAGCAGTTCTTC | TRBJ2-1 | once | TRBV7-8 | .
CASSADRVHKQGLTEAFF | TGTGCCAGCAGCGCCGACCGCGTACACAAACAGGGGTTGACTGAAGCTTTCTTT | TRBJ1-1 | . | TRBV9 | TRBD1
CASSRVTALSADLAKNIQYF | TGTGCCAGCTCAAGAGTGACTGCTTTAAGCGCAGACTTAGCCAAAAACATTCAGTACTTC | TRBJ2-4 | few | TRBV18 | .
CASSHPGGEQFF | TGTGCCAGCAGCCACCCGGGGGGTGAGCAGTTCTTC | TRBJ2-1 | . | TRBV4-2 | TRBD2
CASSLGSGLAAYEQYF | TGTGCCAGCAGCTTGGGGTCGGGACTAGCCGCCTACGAGCAGTACTTC | TRBJ2-7 | . | TRBV7-9 | TRBD2
CASSPRRETANSPLHF | TGTGCCAGCTCACCACGGAGAGAGACGGCTAATTCACCCCTCCACTTT | TRBJ1-6 | . | TRBV18 | .
CASNGVSYNEQFF | TGTGCCAGTAACGGCGTCTCCTACAATGAGCAGTTCTTC | TRBJ2-1 | . | TRBV19 | .
CASSFGDRTNEKLFF | TGCGCCAGCAGCTTTGGGGACAGAACTAATGAAAAACTGTTTTTT | TRBJ1-4 | . | TRBV5-1 | TRBD1
CASSLVNTGSTEAFF | TGTGCCAGCAGCTTAGTCAATACAGGGTCGACTGAAGCTTTCTTT | TRBJ1-1 | few | TRBV7-2 | .
CAIRVPSGSYNEQFF | TGTGCCATCAGGGTCCCTAGCGGTTCCTACAATGAGCAGTTCTTC | TRBJ2-1 | . | TRBV10-3 | TRBD2
CASSETSGSFSYEQYF | TGTGCCAGTAGCGAAACTAGCGGGAGTTTCTCCTACGAGCAGTACTTC | TRBJ2-7 | . | TRBV19 | TRBD2
CASSTPTGVTEVFF | TGTGCCAGTAGTACACCGACAGGGGTTACGGAAGTTTTCTTT | TRBJ1-1 | . | TRBV19 | TRBD1
CASSYPGLAETQYF | TGTGCCAGTAGTTATCCAGGACTAGCGGAGACCCAGTACTTC | TRBJ2-5 | few | TRBV19 | TRBD2
CASRPPQGFHGYTF | TGTGCCAGCAGGCCTCCTCAGGGTTTTCATGGCTACACCTTC | TRBJ1-2 | few | TRBV28 | .
CASSIYNDGGSPILAKNIQYF | TGTGCCAGTAGTATCTATAACGATGGCGGGAGCCCAATCTTAGCCAAAAACATTCAGTACTTC | TRBJ2-4 | few | TRBV19 | TRBD2
CASSPSGSRYEQYF | TGTGCCAGCAGCCCTAGCGGGAGTCGCTACGAGCAGTACTTC | TRBJ2-7 | few | TRBV7-3 | TRBD2
CAINGASGSTDTQYF | TGTGCCATCAACGGGGCTAGCGGTAGCACAGATACGCAGTATTTT | TRBJ2-3 | few | TRBV10-3 | TRBD2
CASSPSAGIWRDTQYF | TGTGCCAGCAGCCCCTCCGCCGGGATTTGGCGAGATACGCAGTATTTT | TRBJ2-3 | . | TRBV28 | .
CASSHEETSGSGGETQYF | TGTGCCAGCAGCCACGAAGAGACAAGCGGGAGTGGCGGGGAGACCCAGTACTTC | TRBJ2-5 | few | TRBV14 | TRBD2
CASSFEQGVQYF | TGTGCCAGCAGTTTCGAACAGGGGGTTCAGTACTTC | TRBJ2-7 | few | TRBV6-5 | TRBD1
CSVEGNSNQPQHF | TGCAGCGTTGAAGGGAATAGCAATCAGCCCCAGCATTTT | TRBJ1-5 | few | TRBV29-1 | .
CASSNGAVTDTQYF | TGTGCCAGCAGTAATGGAGCAGTTACAGATACGCAGTATTTT | TRBJ2-3 | . | TRBV28 | .
CASSFPGLAGSTDTQYF | TGTGCCAGCAGTTTCCCGGGACTAGCGGGAAGCACAGATACGCAGTATTTT | TRBJ2-3 | . | TRBV28 | TRBD2
CASSLVRGNNEQFF | TGTGCCAGCAGCTTAGTTAGGGGTAATAATGAGCAGTTCTTC | TRBJ2-1 | . | TRBV7-8 | .
CASSGWIGSGANVLTF | TGTGCCAGCAGCGGGTGGATTGGCTCTGGGGCCAACGTCCTGACTTTC | TRBJ2-6 | few | TRBV7-9 | .
CASSPRTGGDEQYF | TGTGCCAGCTCACCCCGGACAGGGGGGGACGAGCAGTACTTC | TRBJ2-7 | . | TRBV18 | TRBD1
CASSLVSSGYEQYF | TGTGCCAGCAGCTTAGTGTCTAGCGGGTACGAGCAGTACTTC | TRBJ2-7 | . | TRBV7-2 | TRBD2
CASSQLAGSYNEQFF | TGTGCCAGCAGCCAACTAGCGGGCTCCTACAATGAGCAGTTCTTC | TRBJ2-1 | . | TRBV4-2 | TRBD2
CASSSAGSYEQYF | TGTGCCAGCAGCTCGGCGGGTTCCTACGAGCAGTACTTC | TRBJ2-7 | . | TRBV7-2 | .
CASSLPEVCVDLETQYF | TGTGCCAGCAGCTTACCTGAGGTGTGTGTTGATCTAGAGACCCAGTACTTC | TRBJ2-5 | . | TRBV7-3 | .
CASSLSPLSNQPQHF | TGTGCCAGCAGTTTATCCCCACTTAGCAATCAGCCCCAGCATTTT | TRBJ1-5 | . | TRBV27 | .
CAIRDTTGTRGTDTQYF | TGTGCCATCAGAGATACGACCGGGACTAGGGGCACAGATACGCAGTATTTT | TRBJ2-3 | few | TRBV10-3 | TRBD2
CASSLAGGPNTGELFF | TGCGCCAGCAGCTTGGCGGGGGGCCCTAACACCGGGGAGCTGTTTTTT | TRBJ2-2 | . | TRBV5-1 | .
CATSRVTDTQYF | TGTGCCACCAGCAGAGTTACAGATACGCAGTATTTT | TRBJ2-3 | . | TRBV15 | .
CASRTGVGYTF | TGTGCCAGCAGAACCGGTGTTGGCTACACCTTC | TRBJ1-2 | . | TRBV7-2 | .
CASSQDLYNEQFF | TGTGCCAGCAGCCAAGACTTGTACAATGAGCAGTTCTTC | TRBJ2-1 | . | TRBV7-9 | .
CASSGRPRAGLAENEQFF | TGTGCCAGCAGTGGGAGACCGAGGGCGGGACTAGCCGAAAATGAGCAGTTCTTC | TRBJ2-1 | few | TRBV6-1 | TRBD2
CASSSHLGEGRAFF | TGCGCCAGCAGCTCCCACTTGGGGGAGGGCCGTGCTTTCTTC | TRBJ2-1 | few | TRBV5-1 | TRBD2
CASSLPGTSRETQYF | TGTGCCAGCAGTTTGCCCGGGACTAGCCGAGAGACCCAGTACTTC | TRBJ2-5 | . | TRBV28 | TRBD2
CATRTSGTLYNEQFF | TGTGCTACCCGGACTAGCGGAACTCTCTACAATGAGCAGTTCTTC | TRBJ2-1 | few | TRBV19 | TRBD2
CSVEDSNYDEQYF | TGCAGCGTTGAAGACTCGAACTACGACGAGCAGTACTTC | TRBJ2-7 | . | TRBV29-1 | .
CASSRQGARYEQYF | TGTGCCAGCAGCCGACAGGGCGCCAGGTACGAGCAGTACTTC | TRBJ2-7 | few | TRBV6-5 | TRBD1